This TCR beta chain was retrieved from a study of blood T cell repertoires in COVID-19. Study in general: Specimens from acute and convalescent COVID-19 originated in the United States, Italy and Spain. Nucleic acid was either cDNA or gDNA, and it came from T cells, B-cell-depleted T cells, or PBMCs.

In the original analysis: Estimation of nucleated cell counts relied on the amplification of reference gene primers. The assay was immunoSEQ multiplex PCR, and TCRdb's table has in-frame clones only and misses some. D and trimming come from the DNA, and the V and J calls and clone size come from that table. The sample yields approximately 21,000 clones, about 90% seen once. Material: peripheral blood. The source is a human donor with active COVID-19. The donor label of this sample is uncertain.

Written as DNA, the CDR3 is TGTGCCAGCAGCTTAGGCCGACTAGCGGGCTCCGGGACCGGGGAGCTGTTTTTT. The encoded protein is CASSLGRLAGSGTGELFF. This sequence joins TRBV13 and TRBJ2-2; 10 bases line up with TRBD2. This CDR3 is 18 amino acids long. Losses at the gene ends were 0 bases for V and 5 bases for J; bases not matched to a gene: 9. CDR1 is PRHDT and CDR2 is FYEKMQ in the germline V gene (reference sequence). Supplemented by reference TRBV13 and TRBJ2-2, the full variable domain reads AAGVIQSPRHLIKEKRETATLKCYPIPRHDTVYWYQQGPGQDPQFLISFYEKMQSDKGSIPDRFSAQQFSDYHSELNMSSLELGDSALYFCASSLGRLAGSGTGELFFGEGSRLTVL.